This entry describes one TCR beta chain. The target antigen is unknown. Both 60 Vbeta primers and 13 Jbeta primers went into the PCR. As processed by the authors: In a later analysis, of about 80 million unique beta chains, some 10 million appeared in at least two donors. TCRdb's copy holds only in-frame clones and misses some; the assay was immunoSEQ multiplex PCR. V and J calls and clone size are as listed in that table; D and trimming were resolved from the DNA. Of tens of thousands of clones listed, 70% to 80% are singletons. The data are from a study of cytomegalovirus exposure and HLA in healthy donors. CDR1 is KGHSH and CDR2 is LQKENI in the germline V gene. The length of the CDR3 is 14 residues. V lost 2 bases, J lost 4 bases, and 9 bases lay in between. General observations from the study: There were around 160 TCR beta chains listed as cytomegalovirus-associated. It was only CMV serostatus that was available as immune exposure information. When presence/absence was analysed, sequencing depth was taken to be roughly uniform across donors.

Specimen: PBMCs. The sequence was obtained from a man in his forties or fifties in good health and CMV-seropositive. The chain couples TRBV18 to TRBJ2-1; no reliable D call. CDR3 in amino acids: CASSPTEPYNEQFF. The CDR3 DNA sequence: TGTGCCAGCTCACCAACCGAGCCGTACAATGAGCAGTTCTTC.